This is a list of T cell receptor beta chains from one sample in a study of T cells in Graves' hyperthyroidism and ophthalmopathy. TCRdb redid the calling of the multiplex PCR reads with MiXCR, one entry per CDR3 protein. This sample carries around 600,000 distinct CDR3 sequences, 45% of them seen once, and the ten largest clones take under 8%. The material sequenced was peripheral blood or thyroid tissue (not recorded which). These receptors came from an adult man with Graves' disease, either hyperthyroidism or ophthalmopathy (not recorded which). The CDR3 runs from the conserved cysteine through the conserved F or W. The D gene is left open where the match is weak. Some rows have no size entry. The others give once, few or many, or a class for an expanded clone.

clone_size d_call j_call v_call cdr3_nt cdr3_aa
- - TRBJ2-6 TRBV9 TGTGCCTGCAGCGTTGTACTGGCGGAGGCCAACGTCCTGACTTTC CACSVVLAEANVLTF
few TRBD1 TRBJ2-5 TRBV19 TGTGCCAGTAGTAAATGGACAGGGCGCCTTGAGACCCAGTACTTC CASSKWTGRLETQYF
- - TRBJ2-5 TRBV20-1 TGCAGGTACCAAGAGACCCAGTACTTC CRYQETQYF
- - TRBJ2-7 TRBV24-1 TGTGCCACCAGTGCGGCAGGGGATAACTACGAGCAGTACTTC CATSAAGDNYEQYF
- - TRBJ1-4 TRBV10-3 TGTGCCATCAGTGGGCCAGGGGAGAATGAAAAACTGTTTTTT CAISGPGENEKLFF
many TRBD1 TRBJ1-5 TRBV20-1 TGCAGTGCTAGGGGGGACAGGAATCAGCCCCAGCATTTT CSARGDRNQPQHF
few TRBD1 TRBJ2-5 TRBV6-1 TGTGCCAGCAGCCGGGACAGGGATAAGACCCAGTACTTC CASSRDRDKTQYF
- TRBD1 TRBJ1-3 TRBV12-3/TRBV12-4 TGTGCCAGCAGTCCCGACAGGGACTCTGGAAACACCATATATTTT CASSPDRDSGNTIYF
few - TRBJ2-7 TRBV12-3/TRBV12-4 TGTGCCAGCAGTTACTCACGGGCGTACGAGCAGTACTTC CASSYSRAYEQYF
- TRBD1 TRBJ1-1 TRBV7-9 TGTGCCAGCAGCCCGCTGGGCGGGACAGGGTGGACTGAAGCTTTCTTT CASSPLGGTGWTEAFF
- TRBD1 TRBJ2-7 TRBV7-9 TGTGCCAGCAGCTCGATGGACAGGAACTACGAGCAGTACTTC CASSSMDRNYEQYF
many TRBD1 TRBJ2-5 TRBV24-1 TGTGCCACCAGGGAAACAGGGGGCCGGGAGACCCAGTACTTC CATRETGGRETQYF
- - TRBJ2-2 TRBV11-1 TGTGCCAGCACCCATTTAGGAGGGGCTATGGCCGGGGAGCTGTTTTTT CASTHLGGAMAGELFF
- - TRBJ2-7 TRBV5-1 TGCGCCAGCAGCTTTATCCCTCAAGGGGCCTACGAGCAGTACTTC CASSFIPQGAYEQYF
- - TRBJ1-4 TRBV7-2 TGTGCCAGCAGCTATAAACAGGCCGTTAATGAAAAACTGTTTTTT CASSYKQAVNEKLFF
- - TRBJ2-7 TRBV4-1 TGCGCCAGCAGCCAAGCCCCATGGGGGCGATACGAGCAGTACTTC CASSQAPWGRYEQYF
- - TRBJ1-6 TRBV10-3 TGTGCCATCAGTCGTCAGGGTAATTCACCCCTCCACTTT CAISRQGNSPLHF
- - TRBJ2-7 TRBV29-1 TGCAGCGAGACAGGGGAGGGCTACGAGCAGTACTTC CSETGEGYEQYF
few - TRBJ2-5 TRBV7-6 TGTGCCAGCAGCGGACTGGGGCCGACCCAGTACTTC CASSGLGPTQYF
- - TRBJ1-1 TRBV9 TGTGCCAGCCAAGGCCCGGCGGGGAACACTGAAGCTTTCTTT CASQGPAGNTEAFF
few - TRBJ1-5 TRBV2 TGTGCCAGCAGTGAGTCGGGAGGGAGCAATCAGCCCCAGCATTTT CASSESGGSNQPQHF
few - TRBJ1-1 TRBV9 TGTGCCAGCAGCGTAGGTGAGGGGTTGGACACTGAAGCTTTCTTT CASSVGEGLDTEAFF
- TRBD1 TRBJ1-2 TRBV7-9 TGTGCCAGCAGCGTAACAGGGGAGACTGGCTACACCTTC CASSVTGETGYTF
- - TRBJ1-4 TRBV7-6 TGTGCCAGCAGCTTGGCAGGGCAAGCAACTAATGAAAAACTGTTTTTT CASSLAGQATNEKLFF
- - TRBJ1-1 TRBV20-1 TGCAGTGCTAGAGATTTGAGGCAGCCAACATCGAACACTGAAGCTTTCTTT CSARDLRQPTSNTEAFF
few TRBD1 TRBJ2-5 TRBV5-1 TGCGCCAGCAGGGGACAGGCTCTCCAAGAGACCCAGTACTTC CASRGQALQETQYF
- - TRBJ1-4 TRBV11-1 TGTGCCAGCAGCTTAGTGTCCAGGGATGAAAAACTGTTTTTT CASSLVSRDEKLFF
many - TRBJ1-2 TRBV15 TGTGCCACCAGCAGAGGCCCCATCGGAAACTATGGCTACACCTTC CATSRGPIGNYGYTF
many - TRBJ1-1 TRBV14 TGTGCCAGCAGCCAACGGGGATACACTGAAGCTTTCTTT CASSQRGYTEAFF
- TRBD1 TRBJ1-2 TRBV5-1 TGCGCCAGCAGCTTGGCAGGGGGCGACAACTATGGCTACACCTTC CASSLAGGDNYGYTF
- - TRBJ2-5 TRBV25-1 TGTGCCAGCAGTGAAGCCCCAATCTCAGGAGAGACCCAGTACTTC CASSEAPISGETQYF
- TRBD1 TRBJ2-5 TRBV24-1 TGTGCCACCAGTGAATTACAGGGGGAAGAGACCCAGTACTTC CATSELQGEETQYF
- TRBD1 TRBJ1-5 TRBV15 TGTGCCCCTGCCGACAGGGCCTATAGCAATCAGCCCCAGCATTTT CAPADRAYSNQPQHF
few - TRBJ1-4 TRBV7-6 TGTGCCAGCAGCCTGGACAGTCTTGCAACTAATGAAAAACTGTTTTTT CASSLDSLATNEKLFF
few TRBD1 TRBJ1-5 TRBV2 TGTGCCAGCTCCGGGACAGGGGATGTTCAGCCCCAGCATTTT CASSGTGDVQPQHF
few - TRBJ1-5 TRBV6-6 TGTGCCACGTCGCTGTCTAGCAATCAGCCCCAGCATTTT CATSLSSNQPQHF
- - TRBJ1-1 TRBV7-9 TGTGCCAGCAGCTTGTTGGGCCAGGGGTGGGCTGGCACTGAAGCTTTCTTT CASSLLGQGWAGTEAFF
few TRBD2 TRBJ2-7 TRBV7-8 TGTGCCAGCAGCCGGGGACTAGCGGGAGTGATCTCCTACGAGCAGTACTTC CASSRGLAGVISYEQYF
many - TRBJ1-2 TRBV29-1 TGCAGCGCTTACTTTGACAGTAGCTATGGCTACACCTTC CSAYFDSSYGYTF
- - TRBJ1-2 TRBV7-9 TGTGCCAGCAGCTTGCATCAGGGCGGTCTTAACTATGGCTACACCTTC CASSLHQGGLNYGYTF
few - TRBJ2-5 TRBV12-5 TGTGCTAGTGGTTTGGGGGTAGGAGGGCAAGAGACCCAGTACTTC CASGLGVGGQETQYF
- - TRBJ1-1 TRBV2 TGTGCCAGCAGTGGCGCTAGCGGCATGAACACTGAAGCTTTCTTT CASSGASGMNTEAFF
few - TRBJ1-1 TRBV20-1 TGCAGTGCCCCGGAGGGAGGCGGAACTGAAGCTTTCTTT CSAPEGGGTEAFF
few - TRBJ1-2 TRBV19 TGTGCCAGTAGTATAGCCATGACAGAGACTAACTATGGCTACACCTTC CASSIAMTETNYGYTF
- TRBD1 TRBJ1-6 TRBV25-1 TGTGCCAGCAGTGCCCAGGGGGCTAATTCACCCCTCCACTTT CASSAQGANSPLHF
few - TRBJ2-7 TRBV24-1 TGTGCCACCAGTGCCCCAGGGAACGAGCAGTACTTC CATSAPGNEQYF
- TRBD1 TRBJ1-5 TRBV19 TGTGCCAGTAGTGCGGACAGGGCAGGTCAGCCCCAGCATTTT CASSADRAGQPQHF